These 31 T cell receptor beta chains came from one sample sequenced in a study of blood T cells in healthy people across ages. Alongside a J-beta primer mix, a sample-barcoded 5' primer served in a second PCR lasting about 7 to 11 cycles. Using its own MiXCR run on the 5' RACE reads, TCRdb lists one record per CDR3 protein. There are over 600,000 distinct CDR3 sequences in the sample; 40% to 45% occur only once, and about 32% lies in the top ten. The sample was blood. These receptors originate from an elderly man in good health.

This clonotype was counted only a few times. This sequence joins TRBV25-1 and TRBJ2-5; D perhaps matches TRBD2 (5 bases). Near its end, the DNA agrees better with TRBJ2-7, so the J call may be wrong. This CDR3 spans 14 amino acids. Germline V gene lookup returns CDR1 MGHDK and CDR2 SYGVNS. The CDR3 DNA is TGTGCCAGCAGTGAATCCAACGGACTTCACGAGCAGTACTTC. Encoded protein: CASSESNGLHEQYF.

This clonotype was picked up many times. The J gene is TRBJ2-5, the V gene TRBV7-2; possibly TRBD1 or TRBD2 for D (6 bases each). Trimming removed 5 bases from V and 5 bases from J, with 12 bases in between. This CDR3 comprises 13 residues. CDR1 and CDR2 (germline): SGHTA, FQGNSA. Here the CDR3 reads CASSLGGHETQYF. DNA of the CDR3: TGTGCCAGCAGCCTAGGGGGGCACGAGACCCAGTACTTC.

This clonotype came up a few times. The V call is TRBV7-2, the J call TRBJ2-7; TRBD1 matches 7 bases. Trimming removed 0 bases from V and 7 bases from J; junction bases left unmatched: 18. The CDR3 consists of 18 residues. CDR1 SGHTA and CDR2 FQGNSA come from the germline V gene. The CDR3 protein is CASSLAGGNIKSVGEQYF. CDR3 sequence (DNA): TGTGCCAGCAGCTTAGCAGGGGGCAACATAAAAAGCGTAGGGGAGCAGTACTTC.

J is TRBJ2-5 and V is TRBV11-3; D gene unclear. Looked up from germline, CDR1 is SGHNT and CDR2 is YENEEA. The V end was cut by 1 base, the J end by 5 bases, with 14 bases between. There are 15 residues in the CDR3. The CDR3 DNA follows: TGTGCCAGCAGCTTAGGCACCGACGGGCTGGAGACCCAGTACTTC. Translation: CASSLGTDGLETQYF. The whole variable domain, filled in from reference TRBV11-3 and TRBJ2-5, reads EAGVVQSPRYKIIEKKQPVAFWCNPISGHNTLYWYLQNLGQGPELLIRYENEEAVDDSQLPKDRFSAERLKGVDSTLKIQPAELGDSAVYLCASSLGTDGLETQYFGPGTRLLVL.

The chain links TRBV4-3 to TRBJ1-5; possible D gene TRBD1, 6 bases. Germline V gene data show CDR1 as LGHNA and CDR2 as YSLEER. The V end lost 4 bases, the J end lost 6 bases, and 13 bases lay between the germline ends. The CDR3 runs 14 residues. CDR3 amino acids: CASSLTGAGQPQHF. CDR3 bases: TGCGCCAGCAGCCTAACGGGGGCTGGTCAGCCCCAGCATTTT.

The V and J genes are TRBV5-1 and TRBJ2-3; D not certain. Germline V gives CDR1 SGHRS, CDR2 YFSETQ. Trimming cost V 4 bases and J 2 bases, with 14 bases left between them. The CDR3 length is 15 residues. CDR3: CASSPHDRNTDTQYF. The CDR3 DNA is TGCGCCAGCAGCCCACACGATCGTAACACAGATACGCAGTATTTT.

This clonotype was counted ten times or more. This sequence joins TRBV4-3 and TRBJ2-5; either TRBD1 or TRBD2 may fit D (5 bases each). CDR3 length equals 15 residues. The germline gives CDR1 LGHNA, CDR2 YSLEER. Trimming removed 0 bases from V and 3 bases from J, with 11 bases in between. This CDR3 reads CASSQDRRGEETQYF. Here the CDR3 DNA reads TGCGCCAGCAGCCAAGACCGCCGAGGGGAAGAGACCCAGTACTTC.

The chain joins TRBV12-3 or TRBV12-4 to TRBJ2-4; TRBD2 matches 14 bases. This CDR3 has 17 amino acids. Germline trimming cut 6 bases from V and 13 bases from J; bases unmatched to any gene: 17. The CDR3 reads CASSQRKTSGGAGEQYF. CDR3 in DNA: TGTGCCAGCAGCCAACGGAAGACTAGCGGGGGGGCAGGGGAGCAGTACTTC.

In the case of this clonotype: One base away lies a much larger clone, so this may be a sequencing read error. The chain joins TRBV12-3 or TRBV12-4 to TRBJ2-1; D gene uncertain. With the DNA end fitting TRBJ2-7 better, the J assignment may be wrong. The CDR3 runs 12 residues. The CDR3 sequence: CASRPYYNEQYF. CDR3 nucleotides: TGTGCCAGCAGACCCTATTACAATGAGCAGTACTTC.

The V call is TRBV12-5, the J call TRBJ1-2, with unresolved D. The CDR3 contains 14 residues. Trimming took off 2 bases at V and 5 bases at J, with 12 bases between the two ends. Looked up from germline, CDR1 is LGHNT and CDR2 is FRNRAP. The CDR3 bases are TGTGCTAGTGGTTTGTGGGGTCCGGGGTATGGCTACACCTTC. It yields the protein CASGLWGPGYGYTF.

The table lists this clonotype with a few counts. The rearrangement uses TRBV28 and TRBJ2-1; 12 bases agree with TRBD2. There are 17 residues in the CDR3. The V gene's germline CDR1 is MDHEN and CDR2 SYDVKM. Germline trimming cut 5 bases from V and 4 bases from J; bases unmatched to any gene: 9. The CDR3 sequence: CASSPTSGSSGYNEQFF. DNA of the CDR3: TGTGCCAGCAGTCCGACTAGCGGGAGCTCCGGTTACAATGAGCAGTTCTTC.

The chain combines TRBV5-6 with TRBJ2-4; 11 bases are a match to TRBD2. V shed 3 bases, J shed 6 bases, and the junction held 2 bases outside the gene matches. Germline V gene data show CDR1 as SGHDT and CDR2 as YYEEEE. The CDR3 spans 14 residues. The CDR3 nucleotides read TGTGCCAGCAGCTCGGGACTAGCGGTAAACATTCAGTACTTC. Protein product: CASSSGLAVNIQYF.

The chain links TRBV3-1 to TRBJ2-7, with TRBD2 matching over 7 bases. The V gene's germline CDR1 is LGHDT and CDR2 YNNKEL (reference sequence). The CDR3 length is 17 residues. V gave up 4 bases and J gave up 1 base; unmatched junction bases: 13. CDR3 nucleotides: TGTGCCAGCAGCCTAACGAGCGGGAACAGGCGATCCTACGAGCAGTACTTC. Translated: CASSLTSGNRRSYEQYF.

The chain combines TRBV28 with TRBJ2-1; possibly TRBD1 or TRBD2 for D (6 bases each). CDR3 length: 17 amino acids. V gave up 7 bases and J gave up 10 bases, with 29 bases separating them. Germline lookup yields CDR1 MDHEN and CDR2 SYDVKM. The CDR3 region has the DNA TGTGCCAGCAAGGAGACAGGACCCCAGGGCGGGAACGGGGAGCAGTTCTTC. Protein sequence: CASKETGPQGGNGEQFF.

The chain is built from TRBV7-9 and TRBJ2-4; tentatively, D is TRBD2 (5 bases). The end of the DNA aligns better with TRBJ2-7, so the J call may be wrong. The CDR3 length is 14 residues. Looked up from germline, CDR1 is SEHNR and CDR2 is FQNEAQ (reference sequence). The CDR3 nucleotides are TGTGCCAGCAGCCCCACTAGTGTCGGCTACGAGCAGTACTTC. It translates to CASSPTSVGYEQYF.

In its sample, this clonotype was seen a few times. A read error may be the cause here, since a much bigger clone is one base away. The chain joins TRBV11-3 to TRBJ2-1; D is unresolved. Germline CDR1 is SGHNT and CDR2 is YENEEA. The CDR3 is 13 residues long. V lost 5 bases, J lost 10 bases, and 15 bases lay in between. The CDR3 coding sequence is TGTGCCAGCAGCGTAGGAGACACCAAAGAGCAGTTCTTC. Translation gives CASSVGDTKEQFF. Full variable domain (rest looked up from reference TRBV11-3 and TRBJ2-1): EAGVVQSPRYKIIEKKQPVAFWCNPISGHNTLYWYLQNLGQGPELLIRYENEEAVDDSQLPKDRFSAERLKGVDSTLKIQPAELGDSAVYLCASSVGDTKEQFFGPGTRLTVL.

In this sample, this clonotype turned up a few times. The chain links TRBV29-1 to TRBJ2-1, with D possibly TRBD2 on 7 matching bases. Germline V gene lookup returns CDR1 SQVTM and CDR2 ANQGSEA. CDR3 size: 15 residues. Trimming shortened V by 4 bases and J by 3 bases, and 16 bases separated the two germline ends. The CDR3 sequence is CSVGNRGAGYNEQFF. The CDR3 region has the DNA TGCAGCGTTGGGAATCGGGGGGCTGGCTACAATGAGCAGTTCTTC.

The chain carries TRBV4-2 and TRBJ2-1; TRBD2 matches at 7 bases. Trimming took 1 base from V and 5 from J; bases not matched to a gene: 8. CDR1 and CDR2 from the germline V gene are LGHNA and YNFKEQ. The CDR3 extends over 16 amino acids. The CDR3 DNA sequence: TGTGCCAGCAGCCAAGCAGGTTCTAGCGGAGACAATGAGCAGTTCTTC. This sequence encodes CASSQAGSSGDNEQFF.

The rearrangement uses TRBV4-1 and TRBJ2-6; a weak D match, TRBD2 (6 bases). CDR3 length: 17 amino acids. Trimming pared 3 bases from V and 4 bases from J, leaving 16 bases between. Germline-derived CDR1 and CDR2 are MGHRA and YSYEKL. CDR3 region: CASSQGVRDSGANVLTF. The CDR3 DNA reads TGCGCCAGCAGCCAGGGGGTGAGGGACTCCGGGGCCAACGTCCTGACTTTC.

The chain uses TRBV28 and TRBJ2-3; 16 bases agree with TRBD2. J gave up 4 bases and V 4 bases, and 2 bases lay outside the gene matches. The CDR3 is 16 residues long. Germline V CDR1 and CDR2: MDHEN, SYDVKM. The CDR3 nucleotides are TGTGCCAGCAGTTCCGGGACTAGCGGGAGGGCAGATACGCAGTATTTT. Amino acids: CASSSGTSGRADTQYF.

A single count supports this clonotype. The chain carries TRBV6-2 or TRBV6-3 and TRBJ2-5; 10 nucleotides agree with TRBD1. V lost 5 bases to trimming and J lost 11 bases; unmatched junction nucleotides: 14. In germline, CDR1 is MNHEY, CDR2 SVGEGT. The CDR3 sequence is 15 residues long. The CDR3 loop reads CASSDWDRGINEQYF. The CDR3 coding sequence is TGTGCCAGCAGTGACTGGGACAGGGGAATTAATGAGCAGTACTTC.

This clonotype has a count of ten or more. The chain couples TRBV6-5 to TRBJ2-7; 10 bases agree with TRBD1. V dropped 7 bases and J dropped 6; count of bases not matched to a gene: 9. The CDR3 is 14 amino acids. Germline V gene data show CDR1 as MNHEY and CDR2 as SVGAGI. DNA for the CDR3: TGTGCCAGCAATACCGGGACAGGGGTCCGCGAGCAGTACTTC. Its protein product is CASNTGTGVREQYF.

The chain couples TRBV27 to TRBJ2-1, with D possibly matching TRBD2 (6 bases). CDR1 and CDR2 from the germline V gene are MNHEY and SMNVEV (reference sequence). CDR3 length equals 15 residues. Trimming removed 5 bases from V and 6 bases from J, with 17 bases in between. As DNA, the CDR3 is TGTGCCAGCAGTCCTCAGCGGCCGGAGGGCAATGAGCAGTTCTTC. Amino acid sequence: CASSPQRPEGNEQFF.

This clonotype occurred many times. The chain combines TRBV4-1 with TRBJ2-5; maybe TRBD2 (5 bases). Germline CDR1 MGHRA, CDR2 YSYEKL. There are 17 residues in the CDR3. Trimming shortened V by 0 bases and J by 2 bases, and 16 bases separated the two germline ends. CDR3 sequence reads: CASSQDPQGAAQETQYF. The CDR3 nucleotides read TGCGCCAGCAGCCAAGATCCCCAAGGAGCGGCTCAAGAGACCCAGTACTTC.

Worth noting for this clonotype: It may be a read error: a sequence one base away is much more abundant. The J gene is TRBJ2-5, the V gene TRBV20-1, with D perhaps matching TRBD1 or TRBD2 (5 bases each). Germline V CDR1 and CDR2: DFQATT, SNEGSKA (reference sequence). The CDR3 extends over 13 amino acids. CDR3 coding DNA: TGCAGTACTAGACCCGGGACCCAAGAGACCCAGTACTTC. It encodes CSTRPGTQETQYF.

Written as DNA, the CDR3 is TGTGCCAGCAGTTATAACAGGGTAGTGGCAGATACGCAGTATTTT. Translation gives CASSYNRVVADTQYF. The V gene is TRBV6-5, the J gene TRBJ2-3; weak D call: TRBD1 (6 bases). CDR3 length: 15 amino acids. The germline V and J ends were trimmed by 3 bases and 4 bases, with 14 bases remaining between them. Germline CDR1 reads MNHEY; CDR2 reads SVGAGI.

The CDR3 sequence is CATSRSGGVKETQYF. The CDR3 region has the DNA TGTGCCACCAGTAGATCAGGGGGCGTTAAAGAGACCCAGTACTTC. The V and J genes are TRBV24-1 and TRBJ2-5; 8 bases line up with TRBD1. With V trimmed by 6 bases and J by 3 bases, 8 bases remained unmatched. Per germline, CDR1 KGHDR and CDR2 SFDVKD. This CDR3 is 15 amino acids long.

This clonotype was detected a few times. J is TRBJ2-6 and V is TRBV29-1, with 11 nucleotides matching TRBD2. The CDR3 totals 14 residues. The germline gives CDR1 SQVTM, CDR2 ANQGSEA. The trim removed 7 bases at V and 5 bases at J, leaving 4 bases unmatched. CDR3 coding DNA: TGCAGCGCCACTAGCGGGAGTAGGGCCAACGTCCTGACTTTC. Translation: CSATSGSRANVLTF.

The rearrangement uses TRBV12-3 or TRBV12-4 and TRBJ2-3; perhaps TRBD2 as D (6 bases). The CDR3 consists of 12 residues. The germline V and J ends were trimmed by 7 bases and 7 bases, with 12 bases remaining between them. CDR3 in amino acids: CASTRTINTQYF. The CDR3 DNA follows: TGTGCCAGCACCCGGACTATTAATACGCAGTATTTT.

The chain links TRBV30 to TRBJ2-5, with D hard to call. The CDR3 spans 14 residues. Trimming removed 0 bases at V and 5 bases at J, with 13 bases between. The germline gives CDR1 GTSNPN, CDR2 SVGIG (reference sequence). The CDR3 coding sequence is TGTGCCTGGAGTGTAAGGGTTCGTCGGGAGACCCAGTACTTC. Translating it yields CAWSVRVRRETQYF. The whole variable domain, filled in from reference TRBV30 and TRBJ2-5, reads SQTIHQWPATLVQPVGSPLSLECTVEGTSNPNLYWYRQAAGRGLQLLFYSVGIGQISSEVPQNLSASRPQDRQFILSSKKLLLSDSGFYLCAWSVRVRRETQYFGPGTRLLVL.

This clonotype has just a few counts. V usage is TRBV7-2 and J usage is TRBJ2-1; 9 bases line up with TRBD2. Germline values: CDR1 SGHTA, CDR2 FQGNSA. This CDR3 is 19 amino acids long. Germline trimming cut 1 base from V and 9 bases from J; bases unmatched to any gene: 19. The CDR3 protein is CASSLGSGWLAGDEVEQFF. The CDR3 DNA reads TGTGCCAGCAGCTTAGGTTCCGGGTGGTTAGCGGGAGATGAAGTTGAGCAGTTCTTC.